Following are 18 T cell receptor beta chains from one sample sequenced in a study of shared clonotypes between healthy human individuals. Measured with immunoSEQ multiplex PCR; TCRdb has only the in-frame clones, and not every one. The sample yields about 820,000 clones, over 90% seen once. Naive CD8 isolation took CD45RO-negative cells positively selected for CCR7 and excluded terminally differentiated effector memory CD45RA+ cells. The sample taken for sequencing was naive CD8+ T cells sorted from blood. The receptors here all came from a man aged 30-40 years in good health.

This clone was recorded once. The chain uses TRBV5-4 and TRBJ1-2; maybe TRBD1 (6 bases). Looked up from germline, CDR1 is SGHNT and CDR2 is YYREEE (reference sequence). The CDR3 has 12 amino acids. The V and J ends lost 4 bases and 7 bases respectively, with 11 bases between them. The CDR3 loop reads CASSPSGVGYTF. The CDR3 DNA is TGTGCCAGCAGCCCATCAGGGGTTGGCTACACCTTC.

The CDR3 region has the DNA TGTGCCACCAGAGAGCACAGGGGGCCCAAGAACAATGAGCAGTTCTTC. Translated: CATREHRGPKNNEQFF. This rearrangement joins TRBV15 to TRBJ2-1; 9 nucleotides align to TRBD1. The V gene end was trimmed by 6 bases and the J gene end by 5 bases; junction bases not matched to a gene: 11. Germline V gene lookup returns CDR1 LNHNV and CDR2 YYDKDF (reference sequence). The CDR3 extends over 16 amino acids. Variable domain in full (rest from reference TRBV15 and TRBJ2-1): DAMVIQNPRYQVTQFGKPVTLSCSQTLNHNVMYWYQQKSSQAPKLLFHYYDKDFNNEADTPDNFQSRRPNTSFCFLDIRSPGLGDTAMYLCATREHRGPKNNEQFFGPGTRLTVL.

V gene TRBV27 combines with J gene TRBJ2-1; no firm D call. Germline CDR1 reads MNHEY; CDR2 reads SMNVEV (reference sequence). Trimming left V 2 bases short and J 7 bases short, with 15 bases between. The CDR3 has 15 residues. For the CDR3, the DNA is TGTGCCAGCAGTTTAATGGGTTACCGTGGTAATGAGCAGTTCTTC. Protein: CASSLMGYRGNEQFF.

The genes are TRBV20-1 and TRBJ2-3; no clear D gene. CDR3 size: 11 residues. The germline gives CDR1 DFQATT, CDR2 SNEGSKA (reference sequence). V was trimmed by 5 bases and J by 6 bases, leaving 9 bases between them. In DNA form, the CDR3 reads TGCAGTGCTCGGGTGCGGGATACGCAGTATTTT. This translates into CSARVRDTQYF.

The V gene is TRBV6-1, the J gene TRBJ1-3; D is unresolved. With 2 bases removed from V and 0 bases from J, the gap between germline ends came to 14 bases. The CDR3 totals 17 residues. Germline values: CDR1 MNHNS, CDR2 SASEGT. CDR3 loop: CASSEWAGEDSGNTIYF. As DNA, the CDR3 is TGTGCCAGCAGTGAATGGGCAGGTGAAGACTCTGGAAACACCATATATTTT.

The V gene is TRBV10-3, the J gene TRBJ2-2, with 9 bases fitting TRBD1. With V trimmed by 10 bases and J by 7 bases, 19 bases remained unmatched. CDR3 size: 17 residues. The germline V gene encodes CDR1 ENHRY and CDR2 SYGVKD. The CDR3 coding sequence is TGTGCCACGAGATATTCGACGGGACAGGGCATCAGCGGGGAGCTGTTTTTT. Protein sequence: CATRYSTGQGISGELFF.

This chain uses TRBV7-6 with TRBJ2-4, with 9 bases fitting TRBD1. The CDR3 totals 17 residues. V dropped 4 bases and J dropped 2; count of bases not matched to a gene: 9. Germline loops: CDR1 SGHVS, CDR2 FNYEAQ. CDR3 sequence: CASSYEPGTGTKNIQYF. The CDR3 nucleotides are TGTGCCAGCAGCTACGAACCCGGGACAGGGACCAAAAACATTCAGTACTTC.

This clone was counted a single time. The V gene is TRBV5-8, the J gene TRBJ2-7, with TRBD1 matching 7 bases. The CDR3 consists of 14 residues. Germline V gene data show CDR1 as SGHTS and CDR2 as YDEGEE. The ends lost 1 base at V and 5 bases at J; junction bases unmatched: 6. CDR3 amino acids: CASSLSGGSHEQYF. The CDR3 DNA reads TGTGCCAGCAGCTTGTCAGGGGGTTCCCACGAGCAGTACTTC.

The J gene is TRBJ2-7, the V gene TRBV5-5, with a tentative D call TRBD2 (5 bases). CDR3 length equals 14 residues. V shed 4 bases and J shed 3 bases, with 14 bases lying between them. The germline CDR1 and CDR2 sequences are SGHKS and YYEKEE (reference sequence). CDR3 sequence: CASSPLRGFYEQYF. The CDR3 DNA sequence: TGTGCCAGCAGCCCTTTGAGAGGGTTCTACGAGCAGTACTTC.

The chain links TRBV15 to TRBJ2-2, with D unresolved. CDR1 and CDR2 (germline): LNHNV, YYDKDF (reference sequence). Trimming pared 0 bases from V and 5 bases from J, leaving 7 bases between. This CDR3 is 14 amino acids long. The chain's CDR3 is CATSREGVTGELFF. The CDR3 DNA follows: TGTGCCACCAGCAGAGAGGGTGTTACCGGGGAGCTGTTTTTT.

The V call is TRBV5-4, the J call TRBJ1-1; possible D gene TRBD1, 6 bases. V shed 4 bases and J shed 1 base, with 11 bases lying between them. The V gene's germline CDR1 is SGHNT and CDR2 YYREEE (reference sequence). The length of the CDR3 is 14 residues. Here the CDR3 DNA reads TGTGCCAGCAGCCCCCGGGACAAGAACACTGAAGCTTTCTTT. It encodes CASSPRDKNTEAFF.

The chain has TRBV28 and TRBJ2-7; 9 bases fit TRBD1. The CDR3 sequence is 12 residues long. Per germline, CDR1 MDHEN and CDR2 SYDVKM. The CDR3 spells CASSPRGGTGSV. In DNA, the CDR3 is TGTGCCAGCAGTCCCCGAGGGGGGACAGGGAGCGTC.

CDR3 loop: CASSLPPGTGEDTQYF. CDR3 coding DNA: TGTGCCAGCAGCTTACCCCCCGGGACAGGGGAAGATACGCAGTATTTT. The chain employs TRBV7-9 and TRBJ2-3; TRBD1 agrees at 10 bases. The J segment lost 5 bases and the V segment lost 2 bases, leaving 7 bases of the junction unmatched. The CDR3 covers 16 residues. Germline lookup yields CDR1 SEHNR and CDR2 FQNEAQ (reference sequence).

CDR3 residues: CASSFGEKLFF. The DNA for the CDR3 is TGTGCCAGCAGTTTTGGTGAAAAACTGTTTTTT. The rearrangement links TRBV27 to TRBJ1-4, with D unresolved. With 3 bases removed from V and 7 bases from J, the gap between germline ends came to 3 bases. The CDR3 has 11 amino acids. Germline V gene sequence: CDR1 MNHEY, CDR2 SMNVEV (reference sequence).

The chain is built from TRBV28 and TRBJ1-5; weak D call: TRBD1 (5 bases). V lost 1 base and J 6 bases, leaving 13 bases between the germline ends. This CDR3 is 15 amino acids long. Germline assignment: CDR1 MDHEN and CDR2 SYDVKM. CDR3 in DNA: TGTGCCAGCAGTTTATTGCTGCAGGGAGGTCAGCCCCAGCATTTT. This codes for CASSLLLQGGQPQHF.

The V call is TRBV29-1, the J call TRBJ2-7; TRBD2 matches 10 bases. The CDR3 spans 15 residues. J was trimmed by 2 bases and V by 1 base; bases with no gene match: 5. Germline V gene data show CDR1 as SQVTM and CDR2 as ANQGSEA. CDR3 sequence reads: CSVEGGTSATYEQYF. The CDR3 DNA follows: TGCAGCGTTGAAGGAGGGACTAGCGCAACCTACGAGCAGTACTTC.

The chain links TRBV27 to TRBJ1-2; TRBD1 might be the D (6 bases). CDR3 length equals 13 residues. Germline lookup yields CDR1 MNHEY and CDR2 SMNVEV (reference sequence). Trimming cost V 6 bases and J 4 bases, with 12 bases left between them. In DNA form, the CDR3 reads TGTGCCAGCAGCACAGGGTTATTCTATGGCTACACCTTC. It yields the protein CASSTGLFYGYTF.

This clone was seen a single time. This chain uses TRBV28 with TRBJ2-3, with no clear D. The CDR3 extends over 15 amino acids. Germline V gene lookup returns CDR1 MDHEN and CDR2 SYDVKM. The V end lost 3 bases, the J end lost 0 bases, and 10 bases lay between the germline ends. The CDR3 region has the DNA TGTGCCAGCAGTTTGAGAAGTATAAGCACAGATACGCAGTATTTT. This sequence encodes CASSLRSISTDTQYF.